The 9 T cell receptor beta chains presented below share a single source sample, sequenced in a study of sequential checkpoint blockade in melanoma. Assay used: immunoSEQ multiplex PCR; TCRdb lists only in-frame clones, some missing. This table has around 13,000 clones, about 78% appearing once. Treatment denoted: randomized to nivolumab then ipilimumab (arm A) or the reverse (arm B). Sample: CD8+ T cells sorted from blood (inferred from file names), taken from a patient given nivolumab and ipilimumab in sequence. The receptors were gathered from a human donor with melanoma.

V gene TRBV19 combines with J gene TRBJ1-6; 9 bases match TRBD1. The germline gives CDR1 LNHDA, CDR2 SQIVND (reference sequence). After removal of 5 bases from V and 5 bases from J, the junction contained 7 bases not matched to a gene. CDR3 length equals 16 residues. This CDR3 reads CASSERWDRDNSPLHF. In DNA, the CDR3 is TGTGCCAGTAGTGAGAGATGGGACAGGGATAATTCACCCCTCCACTTT. Together with reference TRBV19 and TRBJ1-6, the CDR3 gives the full variable domain: DGGITQSPKYLFRKEGQNVTLSCEQNLNHDAMYWYRQDPGQGLRLIYYSQIVNDFQKGDIAEGYSVSREKKESFPLTVTSAQKNPTAFYLCASSERWDRDNSPLHFGNGTRLTVT.

J is TRBJ2-5 and V is TRBV29-1; 9 bases map to TRBD1. The DNA end is a closer match to TRBJ2-7, so the J assignment may be wrong. Per germline, CDR1 SQVTM and CDR2 ANQGSEA. The CDR3 consists of 13 residues. CDR3: CSVRDRASYEQYF. In DNA form, the CDR3 reads TGCAGCGTCCGGGACAGGGCCTCCTACGAGCAGTACTTC.

The chain joins TRBV5-6 to TRBJ1-2; D may be TRBD1 (5 bases). The CDR3 loop spans 16 amino acids. V lost 4 bases, J lost 4 bases, and 20 bases lay in between. CDR1 SGHDT and CDR2 YYEEEE come from the germline V gene. CDR3 nucleotide sequence: TGTGCCAGCAGCGAGGTGGGGGGGATAGACAGCTATGGCTACACCTTC. This sequence encodes CASSEVGGIDSYGYTF.

The chain employs TRBV27 and TRBJ1-6; D perhaps matches TRBD1 (6 bases). With 0 bases removed from V and 9 bases from J, the gap between germline ends came to 9 bases. This CDR3 is built from 14 residues. Germline V gene lookup returns CDR1 MNHEY and CDR2 SMNVEV (reference sequence). As DNA, the CDR3 is TGTGCCAGCAGTTTATCGCGGGGGCCTTCACCCCTCCACTTT. Translated, it gives CASSLSRGPSPLHF.

This rearrangement joins TRBV7-8 to TRBJ2-1; D is perhaps TRBD2 (7 bases). V was trimmed by 6 bases and J by 0 bases, leaving 15 bases between them. The germline CDR1 and CDR2 sequences are SGHVS and FQNEAQ. The CDR3 spans 16 residues. The CDR3 here is CASRLGGRISYNEQFF. CDR3 in DNA: TGTGCCAGCAGGTTGGGGGGGCGGATCTCCTACAATGAGCAGTTCTTC.

The genes are TRBV30 and TRBJ2-1, with D perhaps matching TRBD1 (6 bases). Trimming pared 2 bases from V and 6 bases from J, leaving 8 bases between. Germline loops: CDR1 GTSNPN, CDR2 SVGIG (reference sequence). The CDR3 runs 12 residues. As DNA, the CDR3 is TGTGCCTGGAGTCCAGGGGTCAATGAGCAGTTCTTC. It encodes CAWSPGVNEQFF.

V gene TRBV27 combines with J gene TRBJ1-6, with D perhaps matching TRBD1 (6 bases). In germline, CDR1 is MNHEY, CDR2 SMNVEV (reference sequence). Between the trimmed V and J ends, which lost 6 bases and 0 bases, there was a span of 12 bases. The CDR3 has 16 amino acids. The DNA of the CDR3 is TGTGCCAGCAGCCCCGACAGGAGCTCCTATAATTCACCCCTCCACTTT. Translation gives CASSPDRSSYNSPLHF.

This clone occurred a few times. V is TRBV9 and J is TRBJ2-3; 8 bases are shared with TRBD2. CDR3 length: 16 amino acids. Unmatched junction bases numbered 8, after V lost 2 bases and J lost 3 bases. Germline V lookup: CDR1 SGDLS, CDR2 YYNGEE. The chain's CDR3 is CASSVSGLGKTDTQYF. The CDR3 DNA sequence: TGTGCCAGCAGCGTTTCGGGACTAGGAAAGACAGATACGCAGTATTTT.

The gene calls are TRBV19 and TRBJ1-1; 7 positions agree with TRBD1. The CDR3 loop spans 15 amino acids. Germline CDR1 LNHDA, CDR2 SQIVND (reference sequence). With 3 bases clipped from V and 1 base from J, the junction kept 5 bases outside the gene matches. The CDR3 DNA is TGTGCCAGTAGTATTCCGGGACAGAGGAACACTGAAGCTTTCTTT. Protein sequence: CASSIPGQRNTEAFF.